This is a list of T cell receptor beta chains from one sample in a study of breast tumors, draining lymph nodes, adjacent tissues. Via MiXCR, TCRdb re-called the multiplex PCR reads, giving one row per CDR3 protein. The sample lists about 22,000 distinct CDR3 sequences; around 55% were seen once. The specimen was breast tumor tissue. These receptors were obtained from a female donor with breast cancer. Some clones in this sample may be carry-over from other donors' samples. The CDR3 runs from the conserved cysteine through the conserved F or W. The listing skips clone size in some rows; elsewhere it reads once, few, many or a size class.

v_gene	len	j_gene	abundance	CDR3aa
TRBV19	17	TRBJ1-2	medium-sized	CASTDMTGGAAYEGYTF
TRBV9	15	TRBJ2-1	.	CASSPTESSYNEQFF
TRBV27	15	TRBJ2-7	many	CASSSPRLGRDEQYF
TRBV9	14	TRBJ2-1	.	CASSVGTSYNEQFF
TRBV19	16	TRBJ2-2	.	CASSKGVGMNTGELFF
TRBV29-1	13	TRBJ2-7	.	CSVESGSEYEQYF
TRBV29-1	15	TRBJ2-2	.	CSVQTGTGVTGELFF
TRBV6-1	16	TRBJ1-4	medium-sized	CASSPIRMLANEKLFF
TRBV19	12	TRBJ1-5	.	CASSIGQQPQHF
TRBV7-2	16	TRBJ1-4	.	CASSLDGGQGNEKLLF
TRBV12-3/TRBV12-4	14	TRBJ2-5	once	CASSARTDKETQYF
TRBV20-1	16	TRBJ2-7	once	CSARLQGALAGGEQYF
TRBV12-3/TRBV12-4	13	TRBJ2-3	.	CASSFGHTDTQYF
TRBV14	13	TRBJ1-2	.	CASSSQRGLGYTF
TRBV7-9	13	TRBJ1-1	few	CASSLTGDTETFF
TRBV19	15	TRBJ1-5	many	CASSISRLSNQPQHF
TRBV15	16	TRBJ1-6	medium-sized	CATSRVWTGKHSPLHF
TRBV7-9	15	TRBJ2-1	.	CASSHSTSGMNEQSF
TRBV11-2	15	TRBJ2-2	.	CASSSAGGPSGELSF
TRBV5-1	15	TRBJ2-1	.	CASSLGQGANNEQFF
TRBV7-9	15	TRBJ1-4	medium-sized	CASSLAGQGDEKLFF
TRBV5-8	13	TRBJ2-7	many	CASSLGAAREQYF
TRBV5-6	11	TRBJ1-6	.	CASSLGSEMAF
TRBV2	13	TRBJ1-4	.	CASRGQGIGKLFF
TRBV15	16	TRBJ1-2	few	CATSRAYRSRVYGYTF
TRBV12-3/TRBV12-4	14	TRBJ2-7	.	CASSLGQGSYEQYF
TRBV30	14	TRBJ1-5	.	CAWSSGTGNQPQHF
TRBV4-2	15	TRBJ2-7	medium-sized	CASSQVAGSSYEQYF
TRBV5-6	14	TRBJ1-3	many	CASSREGLRNTIYF
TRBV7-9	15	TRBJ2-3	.	CASSSSGRPTGTQYF
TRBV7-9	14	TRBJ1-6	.	CASSFIGSVSPLHF
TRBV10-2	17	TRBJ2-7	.	CASSESGLWRGAYEQYF
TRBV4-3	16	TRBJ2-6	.	CASSQETGSGANVLTF
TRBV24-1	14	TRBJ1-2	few	CATSDPDRGWGYTF
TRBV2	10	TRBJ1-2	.	CATQDHGYTF
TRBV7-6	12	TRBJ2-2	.	CASSPDSGELFF
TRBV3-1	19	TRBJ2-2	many	CASSQGASRVAGGRGELFF
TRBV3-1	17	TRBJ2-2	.	CASSPLAGGPNTGELFF
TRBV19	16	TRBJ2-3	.	CASSIGTSGVTDTQYF
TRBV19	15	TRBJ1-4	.	CASTQGGQRNEKLFF
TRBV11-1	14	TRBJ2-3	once	CASSLGPNTDTQYF
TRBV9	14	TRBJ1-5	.	CASSPGLSNQPQHF
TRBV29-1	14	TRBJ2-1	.	CSVAGLVTVNEQFF
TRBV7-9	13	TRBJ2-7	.	CASSRESSYEQYF
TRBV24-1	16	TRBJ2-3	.	CAASDPVRPGTDTQYF
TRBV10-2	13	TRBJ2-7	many	CASMAGRLDEQYF
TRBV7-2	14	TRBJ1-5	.	CASSLDRVSQPQHF
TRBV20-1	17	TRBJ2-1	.	CSARPPGTSGSGNQQFF
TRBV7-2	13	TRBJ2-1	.	CASSLAIRYEQFF
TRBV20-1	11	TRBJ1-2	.	CSASVNYGYTF
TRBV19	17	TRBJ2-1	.	CASSIAEGARFYNEQFF
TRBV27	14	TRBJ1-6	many	CASRRRTYNSPLHF
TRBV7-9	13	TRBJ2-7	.	CASSPRYSYEQYF
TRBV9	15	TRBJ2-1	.	CASSVEVSSYNEQFF